These 18 T cell receptor beta chains originate from one sample sequenced in a study of post-analysis software for immune sequencing data. Overall study results and limits: There were a few TRBV segments more frequent in patients than controls, and TRBV5-6, TRBV5-1 and TRBV20-1 were among them.

Unique molecular identifiers were built into the TCR beta cDNA libraries. TCRdb reprocessed the PCR reads via MiXCR and lists one record per CDR3 protein. The table includes 820,000 or so distinct CDR3 sequences, approximately 53% detected once. These receptors have no identified antigens. Sequenced sample: blood. The receptors shown here come from a girl between 10 and 17 years old with multiple sclerosis.

This rearrangement joins TRBV7-6 to TRBJ2-7; no reliable D call. The V gene lost 3 bases and the J gene lost 3 bases, with 9 bases spanning the gap. Germline V gene data show CDR1 as SGHVS and CDR2 as FNYEAQ. The CDR3 extends over 13 amino acids. CDR3 loop: CASSLKGDYEQYF. DNA for the CDR3: TGTGCCAGCAGCTTGAAGGGCGACTACGAGCAGTACTTC.

This chain connects TRBV7-9 to TRBJ2-7; D is unresolved. The germline V and J ends were trimmed by 0 bases and 3 bases, with 9 bases remaining between them. Germline CDR1 is SEHNR and CDR2 is FQNEAQ (reference sequence). The length of the CDR3 is 14 residues. The chain's CDR3 is CASSLAVRSYEQYF. The CDR3, as DNA: TGTGCCAGCAGCTTAGCGGTCAGGAGCTACGAGCAGTACTTC. Complete variable domain (other parts from reference TRBV7-9 and TRBJ2-7): DTGVSQNPRHKITKRGQNVTFRCDPISEHNRLYWYRQTLGQGPEFLTYFQNEAQLEKSRLLSDRFSAERPKGSFSTLEIQRTEQGDSAMYLCASSLAVRSYEQYFGPGTRLTVT.

This clonotype was detected a few times. The rearrangement uses TRBV5-1 and TRBJ2-1; 7 nucleotides align to TRBD1. Germline lookup yields CDR1 SGHRS and CDR2 YFSETQ. With V trimmed by 0 bases and J by 4 bases, 1 base remained unmatched. This CDR3 has 14 amino acids. The CDR3 nucleotides read TGCGCCAGCAGCTTGGAGGGACAGTACAATGAGCAGTTCTTC. This sequence encodes CASSLEGQYNEQFF.

The V and J genes are TRBV11-2 and TRBJ2-7; 11 bases align to TRBD1. V was pared by 5 bases and J by 5 bases, with 8 bases of the junction left unmatched. The V gene's germline CDR1 is SGHAT and CDR2 FQNNGV. The length of the CDR3 is 15 residues. The CDR3: CASSPRDRGIHEQYF. CDR3 DNA: TGTGCCAGCAGCCCCCGGGACAGGGGGATCCACGAGCAGTACTTC.

This clonotype occurred a few times. V usage is TRBV5-1 and J usage is TRBJ1-2; 9 bases map to TRBD1. V lost 1 base to trimming and J lost 4 bases; unmatched junction nucleotides: 14. The CDR3 runs to 18 residues. Germline loops: CDR1 SGHRS, CDR2 YFSETQ. The CDR3 protein is CASSLKRQGGRSSYGYTF. CDR3 DNA sequence: TGCGCCAGCAGCTTGAAGAGACAGGGGGGACGGTCCTCCTATGGCTACACCTTC.

The chain recombines TRBV5-1 with TRBJ2-3, with TRBD1 as a possible D gene (6 bases). Germline values: CDR1 SGHRS, CDR2 YFSETQ. Trimming shortened V by 1 base and J by 4 bases, and 13 bases separated the two germline ends. This CDR3 is 15 amino acids long. In nucleotides, the CDR3 is TGCGCCAGCAGCTTGAGTTCCCAGGGGCCAGATACGCAGTATTTT. Translating gives CASSLSSQGPDTQYF.

The rearrangement links TRBV20-1 to TRBJ1-4; TRBD1 matches at 8 bases. Losses at the gene ends were 6 bases for V and 10 bases for J; bases not matched to a gene: 13. The CDR3 is 14 amino acids. CDR1 and CDR2 (germline): DFQATT, SNEGSKA (reference sequence). Here the CDR3 reads CSARAGGVSGKLFF. CDR3 coding DNA: TGCAGTGCACGGGCAGGGGGCGTCTCGGGAAAACTGTTTTTT.

The J gene is TRBJ1-2, the V gene TRBV27; 7 bases are shared with TRBD1. Germline V gene data show CDR1 as MNHEY and CDR2 as SMNVEV (reference sequence). The CDR3 is 14 amino acids. Trimming cost V 8 bases and J 4 bases; bases outside gene matches: 10. The CDR3 loop reads CASPIEGALYGYTF. DNA of the CDR3: TGTGCCAGCCCTATCGAGGGGGCCCTCTATGGCTACACCTTC.

The chain carries TRBV7-3 and TRBJ2-3; tentative D call: TRBD2 (6 bases). Trimming shortened V by 2 bases and J by 2 bases, and 14 bases separated the two germline ends. Germline V gene lookup returns CDR1 SGHTA and CDR2 FQGTGA. This CDR3 contains 16 residues. The CDR3 region has the DNA TGTGCCAGCAGCTTATATCCCACGGGGGTCACAGATACGCAGTATTTT. This sequence encodes CASSLYPTGVTDTQYF.

The chain is built from TRBV2 and TRBJ1-1; 7 bases are shared with TRBD1. V shed 5 bases and J 1 base; nucleotides not matched to a gene: 4. The CDR3 spans 14 residues. CDR1 is SNHLY, CDR2 FYNNEI, per germline. CDR3 residues: CASSLGQKNTEAFF. As DNA, the CDR3 is TGTGCCAGCAGTCTGGGACAGAAGAACACTGAAGCTTTCTTT.

This clonotype was detected a few times. The chain has TRBV6-5 and TRBJ2-4, with 11 positions matching TRBD1. Germline V gene lookup returns CDR1 MNHEY and CDR2 SVGAGI. The CDR3 totals 15 residues. Germline trimming cut 7 bases from V and 8 bases from J; bases unmatched to any gene: 10. CDR3 region: CASTSDRGHLYIQYF. In DNA form, the CDR3 reads TGTGCCAGCACCTCGGACAGGGGGCATTTATACATTCAGTACTTC.

V gene TRBV6-1 combines with J gene TRBJ2-5, with 9 bases fitting TRBD1. The J call is uncertain, as TRBJ2-7 better fits the DNA end. Germline CDR1 is MNHNS and CDR2 is SASEGT. The CDR3 consists of 18 residues. CDR3 loop: CASSQRSPGLTGGYEQYF. The CDR3, as DNA: TGTGCCAGCAGTCAGCGTTCCCCGGGATTGACAGGGGGCTACGAGCAGTACTTC.

This clonotype has just a few counts. The V call is TRBV20-1, the J call TRBJ2-1, with D unresolved. The germline gives CDR1 DFQATT, CDR2 SNEGSKA (reference sequence). The CDR3 totals 14 residues. V was clipped by 5 bases and J by 0 bases, with 11 bases between them. CDR3 residues: CSAQYMSSYNEQFF. CDR3 nucleotides: TGCAGTGCTCAATACATGAGCTCCTACAATGAGCAGTTCTTC.

In DNA form, the CDR3 reads TGTGCCAGTATCACAGGGCTCTCTGGGGCCAACGTCCTGACTTTC. This codes for CASITGLSGANVLTF. The genes are TRBV12-3 or TRBV12-4 and TRBJ2-6; TRBD1 might be the D (6 bases). CDR3 length equals 15 residues. The V end was cut by 9 bases, the J end by 0 bases, with 12 bases between.

In this sample, this clonotype turned up a few times. V usage is TRBV7-6 and J usage is TRBJ2-6, with D possibly matching TRBD1 (6 bases). Per germline, CDR1 SGHVS and CDR2 FNYEAQ. V was clipped by 1 base and J by 3 bases, with 13 bases between them. This CDR3 has 17 amino acids. The CDR3 region is CASSLDRALYGANVLTF. DNA for the CDR3: TGTGCCAGCAGCTTAGACAGGGCCCTGTATGGGGCCAACGTCCTGACTTTC.

The chain carries TRBV29-1 and TRBJ2-3; perhaps TRBD2 as D (6 bases). The CDR3 has 12 amino acids. CDR1 is SQVTM, CDR2 ANQGSEA, per germline. V was clipped by 6 bases and J by 6 bases, with 13 bases between them. The CDR3 DNA sequence: TGCAGCGTGGGGGGAGCAGGGGATACGCAGTATTTT. Translated, it gives CSVGGAGDTQYF.

The table lists this clonotype with a few counts. V gene TRBV5-1 combines with J gene TRBJ2-5; 14 bases fit TRBD2. TRBJ2-7 explains the end of the DNA better; the J call may be wrong. CDR1 and CDR2 from the germline V gene are SGHRS and YFSETQ. The length of the CDR3 is 15 residues. In DNA, the CDR3 is TGCGCCAGCAGCAAAGGGACTAGCGGGAGCTCCGAGCAGTACTTC. Translating gives CASSKGTSGSSEQYF.

The V call is TRBV7-8, the J call TRBJ1-5, with a tentative D call TRBD1 (6 bases). There are 15 residues in the CDR3. V was cut by 5 bases and J by 4 bases, with 15 bases left in between. Germline values: CDR1 SGHVS, CDR2 FQNEAQ. The CDR3 is CASSPLDRPNQPQHF. The DNA for the CDR3 is TGTGCCAGCAGCCCACTGGACAGACCTAATCAGCCCCAGCATTTT. The variable domain in full, with the rest retrieved from reference TRBV7-8 and TRBJ1-5, is GAGVSQSPRYKVAKRGQDVALRCDPISGHVSLFWYQQALGQGPEFLTYFQNEAQLDKSGLPSDRFFAERPEGSVSTLKIQRTQQEDSAVYLCASSPLDRPNQPQHFGDGTRLSIL.